This TCR beta chain was sequenced for a study of blood T cell repertoires in COVID-19 (dated by TCRdb to 2019 to 2021). General notes on the study: The collaborator samples originated in the United States, Italy and Spain and spanned the acute and convalescent phases of COVID-19. The repertoires were made available in a free public database intended to serve as a resource for research on the immune response to SARS-CoV-2. The material from the prospective study consisted of cDNA or gDNA derived from T cells, B-cell-depleted T cells, or PBMCs. The dataset comprised deeply sampled blood TCRbeta repertoires from subjects exposed to, actively infected with, or recovered from COVID-19. HLA class I and class II types, where available, came from metadata supplied by the sample provider rather than from assay-based typing. The samples were drawn from the first 160 participants of the ongoing ImmuneRACE study and from 950 to 1,500 subjects provided by 6 global collaborators. Nearly every sample came with metadata listing a de-identified subject ID, COVID-19 status, age in years and sex. Results the study describes overall, beyond this receptor: The quantity of clinical and demographic metadata differed by source and by participant and was supplied without curation.

TCRbeta CDR3 regions were amplified from genomic DNA using the immunoSEQ Assay, a bias-controlled multiplex PCR. As for the original processing: The number of nucleated cells in each sample was estimated by amplification of reference gene primers within the assay. Sequence reads were collapsed and filtered to measure the absolute abundance of every unique TCRbeta CDR3 rearrangement. For each sample, productive Simpson clonality was calculated as the square root of Simpson's diversity index over productive rearrangements. TCRdb took this table from immuneACCESS and kept in-frame rearrangements with V and J called. Such tables lack part of the clones; where checked against another copy, unresolved V genes explain under half of the gap, and the rest is unexplained. V, J and clone size are those of that table, while D and trimming were read from the DNA. In this sample the table shows roughly 79,000 clones, about four fifths of which occur a single time. The ten most abundant clones make up around 6.9% of the sample.

The CDR3 has 12 amino acids, counting the end cysteine and phenylalanine. The CDR3 DNA has 36 bases and is translated from base 1. Via the germline V gene, CDR1 is SGHTA and CDR2 FQGNSA. The germline ends are 8 bases apart after V is trimmed by 5 bases and J by 3 bases. The collaborating institutions used their own protocols to collect whole blood in K2EDTA tubes. For TCRbeta analysis, collaborators shipped samples in one of three forms: frozen whole blood, isolated PBMCs, or DNA extracted from either of those sample types. Remarks on this clone: Which antigen it targets is not known. No base-level quality is on record; no much larger clone is a single base apart.

The sequenced material came from peripheral blood. This receptor was identified in a human donor in a cohort sampled during active COVID-19. The rearrangement joined TRBV7-2 to TRBJ2-7, with the identity of the D gene unclear. The DNA sequence is given as TGTGCCAGCAGCCCGGTCTTCTACGAGCAGTACTTC. This is translated as CASSPVFYEQYF.